These 10 T cell receptor beta chains originate from one sample sequenced in a study of cytomegalovirus exposure and HLA in healthy donors. The PCR was carried out with 60 Vbeta primers and 13 Jbeta primers. Assay used: immunoSEQ multiplex PCR; TCRdb lists only in-frame clones, some missing. The sample holds about 120,000 clones; roughly 80% are singletons and the top ten take under 4.5%. The sample was PBMCs. Receptor source: a man younger than 35 in good health and CMV-seropositive.

V and J are TRBV19 and TRBJ2-1; TRBD2 matches 11 bases. The length of the CDR3 is 17 residues. V trimming: 5 bases; J trimming: 9 bases; junction bases outside the gene matches: 15. The germline CDR1 and CDR2 sequences are LNHDA and SQIVND (reference sequence). The CDR3 DNA is TGTGCCAGTAGTGTAGCGGGGGGGCCGAAAGGATTGATTGAGCAGTTCTTC. Its translation is CASSVAGGPKGLIEQFF.

The gene calls are TRBV4-2 and TRBJ2-3; 10 bases match TRBD2. V was pared by 1 base and J by 4 bases, with 20 bases of the junction left unmatched. Germline V gene sequence: CDR1 LGHNA, CDR2 YNFKEQ. This CDR3 is built from 21 residues. CDR3 coding DNA: TGTGCCAGCAGCCAAGCCCAAGGTGGAGCGGGGGGGATCTTTGGCCCAGATACGCAGTATTTT. The encoded protein is CASSQAQGGAGGIFGPDTQYF.

The chain recombines TRBV7-9 with TRBJ2-5, with 13 bases aligning to TRBD2. This CDR3 is built from 16 residues. V lost 2 bases and J lost 4; bases outside the gene matches: 4. Germline V gene lookup returns CDR1 SEHNR and CDR2 FQNEAQ (reference sequence). DNA of the CDR3: TGTGCCAGCAGCTTACGGACTAGCGGGGGCGGAGAGACCCAGTACTTC. This translates into CASSLRTSGGGETQYF. Based on the CDR3 plus reference TRBV7-9 and TRBJ2-5, the full variable domain is DTGVSQNPRHKITKRGQNVTFRCDPISEHNRLYWYRQTLGQGPEFLTYFQNEAQLEKSRLLSDRFSAERPKGSFSTLEIQRTEQGDSAMYLCASSLRTSGGGETQYFGPGTRLLVL.

The genes are TRBV5-1 and TRBJ2-7; 7 bases are a match to TRBD1. J was trimmed by 6 bases and V by 5 bases; bases with no gene match: 5. CDR3 length equals 12 residues. Germline CDR1 SGHRS, CDR2 YFSETQ. The CDR3 bases are TGCGCCAGCAGACAGGGGTGGGGCGAGCAGTACTTC. Translated: CASRQGWGEQYF.

This clone appeared once. The chain uses TRBV29-1 and TRBJ1-1; D is possibly TRBD1 (6 bases). There are 13 residues in the CDR3. V lost 7 bases to trimming and J lost 0 bases, with 12 bases between them. Germline lookup yields CDR1 SQVTM and CDR2 ANQGSEA. The CDR3 DNA reads as TGCAGCGCCGTTCAGGGGCTGAACACTGAAGCTTTCTTT. It codes for CSAVQGLNTEAFF.

The V call is TRBV5-1, the J call TRBJ2-2; 10 bases are shared with TRBD2. Germline V CDR1 and CDR2: SGHRS, YFSETQ. The ends lost 2 bases at V and 1 base at J; junction bases unmatched: 2. The length of the CDR3 is 16 residues. The CDR3 region has the DNA TGCGCCAGCAGCTTTCGGACTAGCGGGAACACCGGGGAGCTGTTTTTT. Translating gives CASSFRTSGNTGELFF.

The genes are TRBV6-6 and TRBJ2-5; D is possibly TRBD1 (5 bases). This CDR3 is built from 13 residues. With 7 bases removed from V and 2 bases from J, the gap between germline ends came to 11 bases. Per the germline V gene, CDR1 is MNHNY and CDR2 is SVGAGI (reference sequence). DNA of the CDR3: TGTGCCAGCATGTACGCAGGGCAAGAGACCCAGTACTTC. Translation gives CASMYAGQETQYF.

The chain uses TRBV13 and TRBJ2-4; 7 bases fit TRBD1. CDR1 is PRHDT, CDR2 FYEKMQ, per germline (reference sequence). V lost 5 bases and J lost 16; bases outside the gene matches: 11. The CDR3 runs to 12 residues. The CDR3 loop reads CASSQPDRPVYF. The CDR3 DNA reads TGTGCCAGCAGCCAGCCGGACAGGCCTGTCTACTTC.

The V and J genes are TRBV4-3 and TRBJ1-2, with a possible D match to TRBD1 (5 bases). With 2 bases removed from V and 6 bases from J, the gap between germline ends came to 19 bases. CDR3 length: 16 amino acids. The germline V gene encodes CDR1 LGHNA and CDR2 YSLEER. This chain's CDR3 is CASSQIGSQGPDGYTF. The CDR3 nucleotides are TGCGCCAGCAGCCAAATTGGCTCGCAGGGTCCCGATGGCTACACCTTC.

The chain carries TRBV28 and TRBJ1-4; no firm D call. V shed 5 bases and J shed 6 bases, with 7 bases lying between them. The germline V gene encodes CDR1 MDHEN and CDR2 SYDVKM. The CDR3 extends over 12 amino acids. Written as DNA, the CDR3 is TGTGCCAGCAGTCGGAGAGATGAAAAACTGTTTTTT. This encodes CASSRRDEKLFF.